These T cell receptor beta chains were read from a single sample in a study of blood T cell repertoires in COVID-19. Measured with immunoSEQ multiplex PCR; TCRdb has only the in-frame clones, and not every one. This table holds about 71,000 clones, 90% found once. Material for sequencing was peripheral blood. Receptor source: a young woman with acute or convalescent COVID-19. Both conserved end residues are trimmed from each CDR3. D genes are given only for firm matches.

d_call	v_call	cdr3_aa
TRBD1	TRBV18	ASSPPGRTGGYGYT
.	TRBV2	ASRATGEGEKLF
TRBD1	TRBV5-8	ASSIRQGSNRAF
.	TRBV6-5	ASSAGGTNTEAF
.	TRBV6-5	ASSYWRAAQLDEQY
.	TRBV11-2	ASGMLGGTDTQY
.	TRBV24-1	ARRATNTEAF
.	TRBV11-3	ASRYRVSGANVLT
TRBD2	TRBV7-6	ASSSTGTSGRALKDEQF
TRBD2	TRBV30	AWESTSGVGPF
TRBD1	TRBV7-9	ASSSRGHGQGNEKLF
TRBD2	TRBV9	ASSAAGTSGTDTQY
TRBD1	TRBV7-9	ASSPRGLGTGELF
.	TRBV28	ASSPPTGRYAF
TRBD1	TRBV11-2	ASSLRDSVPRGTQY
TRBD1	TRBV7-9	ASSLTGTAQEKLF
.	TRBV15	ATSSPSQSNQPQH
.	TRBV15	ATSRAHRDAF
.	TRBV28	AICDRNQPQH
.	TRBV10-3	AISAEGGGSFEAF
.	TRBV29-1	SVEGGQMNTEAF
.	TRBV14	ASSRAGMNTEAF
TRBD2	TRBV7-2	ASSLASGGTGELF
TRBD1	TRBV19	ASRRQGDNYGYT
.	TRBV13	ASSPDRPNTGELF
.	TRBV20-1	SARAGTEAF
.	TRBV6-5	ASSRGGRGQPQH
.	TRBV10-3	AISERGTYGYT
TRBD1	TRBV29-1	SVMTGGEGGYT
.	TRBV23-1	ASSQAGPGDFSTRLAKNIQY
.	TRBV29-1	SVGRENEQF
.	TRBV20-1	SASRTTHTINLNYGYT
.	TRBV9	ASSGSGVSGNTIY
.	TRBV7-9	ASSLDRADEQY
TRBD2	TRBV4-2	ASSQEWRGDFTDTQY
TRBD1	TRBV15	ATSRVRDSNTDTQY
.	TRBV19	ASSISMNTEAF
.	TRBV19	ASSGGSNEQF
.	TRBV11-2	ASSFTNTGELF
TRBD1	TRBV7-6	ASSLSGTGVDTQY
TRBD1	TRBV18	ASSPRLNSGGNNQPQH
TRBD1	TRBV27	ASSPWTGGFYEQF
TRBD1	TRBV6-5	ASSPTGQTYGYT
TRBD1	TRBV19	ASSRHRTGKLAGELF
TRBD2	TRBV6-2/TRBV6-3	ASSYGREIHNEQF
TRBD2	TRBV7-2	ASRPLAGLSDTQY